The clone carrying this T cell receptor beta chain was detected only a few times. The method was immunoSEQ multiplex PCR; TCRdb's version includes in-frame clones alone and lacks a portion of them. Here the sample spans tens of thousands of clones, roughly 32% being singletons. Treatment reported: randomized to nivolumab then ipilimumab (arm A) or the reverse (arm B). This sample was included in a study of sequential checkpoint blockade in melanoma. Sequenced material: tumor tissue (inferred from file names), taken from a patient given nivolumab and ipilimumab in sequence. This clonotype was sampled from a human donor with melanoma.

CDR3 sequence reads: CASSSSDRNQPQHF. The CDR3 coding sequence is TGTGCCAGCAGTTCCTCGGACAGGAATCAGCCCCAGCATTTT. The chain combines TRBV11-3 with TRBJ1-5, with 7 nucleotides matching TRBD1. The CDR3 has 14 amino acids. V dropped 6 bases and J dropped 4; count of bases not matched to a gene: 6. The germline V gene has CDR1 SGHNT and CDR2 YENEEA.